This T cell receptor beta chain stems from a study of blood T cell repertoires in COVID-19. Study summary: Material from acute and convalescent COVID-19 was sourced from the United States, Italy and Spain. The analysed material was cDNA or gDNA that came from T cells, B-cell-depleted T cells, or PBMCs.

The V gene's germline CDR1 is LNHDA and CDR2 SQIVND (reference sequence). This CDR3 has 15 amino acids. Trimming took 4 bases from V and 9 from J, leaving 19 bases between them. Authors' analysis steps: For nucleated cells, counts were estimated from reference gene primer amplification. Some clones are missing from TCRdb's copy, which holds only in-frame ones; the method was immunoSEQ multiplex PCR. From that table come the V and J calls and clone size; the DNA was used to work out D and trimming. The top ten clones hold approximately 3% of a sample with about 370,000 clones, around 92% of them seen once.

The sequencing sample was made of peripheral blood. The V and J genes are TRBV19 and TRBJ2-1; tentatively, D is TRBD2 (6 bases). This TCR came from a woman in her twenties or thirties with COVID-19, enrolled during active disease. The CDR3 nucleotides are TGTGCCAGTAGTAACGCGGGATTAGTAAAGGTTGAGCAGTTCTTC. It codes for CASSNAGLVKVEQFF.